The next 22 T cell receptor beta chains were all read from a single sample in a study of blood T cell repertoires in COVID-19 (dated by TCRdb to about 2020). The library was generated by the immunoSEQ multiplex PCR assay. TCRdb retrieved this table from immuneACCESS and kept in-frame rearrangements only. Not all clones are present; in checked studies, unresolved V genes account for under half, and no reason is known for the remainder. A total of 90,000 to 110,000 clones appear in this sample, around 76% of them only once. The ten largest account for 15% to 20% of the sample. Sequencing used peripheral blood. The receptors come from a woman in her 70s with acute or convalescent COVID-19.

The gene calls are TRBV28 and TRBJ2-7; 10 bases are shared with TRBD2. CDR3 length: 16 residues. Germline V CDR1 and CDR2: MDHEN, SYDVKM. J lost 1 base, V lost 3 bases, and 6 bases had no gene match. DNA of the CDR3: TGTGCCAGCAGTTTTAAGCGGGGGGGCGCGTCCTACGAGCAGTACTTC. Amino acid sequence: CASSFKRGGASYEQYF.

The chain joins TRBV9 to TRBJ1-1; 8 bases are a match to TRBD1. CDR1 and CDR2 (germline): SGDLS, YYNGEE. The CDR3 has 16 residues. Trimming at V came to 0 bases and at J to 1 base, leaving 5 bases not matched to a gene. This chain's CDR3 is CASSVASGQGNTEAFF. The DNA for the CDR3 is TGTGCCAGCAGCGTAGCTAGCGGACAGGGGAACACTGAAGCTTTCTTT.

This clone was detected only a few times. The V gene is TRBV7-2, the J gene TRBJ1-2, with a possible D match to TRBD1 (6 bases). Trimming stripped 3 bases from V and 3 bases from J, with 8 bases between. From germline, CDR1 is SGHTA and CDR2 FQGNSA. CDR3 size: 13 residues. The CDR3 is CASSFSGDYGYTF. DNA for the CDR3: TGTGCCAGCAGCTTCTCAGGGGACTATGGCTACACCTTC.

This chain's CDR3 is CAREGTGSYEQYF. DNA of the CDR3: TGTGCCAGAGAGGGAACGGGCTCCTACGAGCAGTACTTC. This chain links TRBV7-6 with TRBJ2-7, with TRBD2 as a possible D gene (5 bases). Germline assignment: CDR1 SGHVS and CDR2 FNYEAQ. V was pared by 9 bases and J by 0 bases, with 12 bases between. The CDR3 is 13 residues long. Full variable domain (missing parts from reference TRBV7-6 and TRBJ2-7): GAGVSQSPRYKVTKRGQDVALRCDPISGHVSLYWYRQALGQGPEFLTYFNYEAQQDKSGLPNDRFSAERPEGSISTLTIQRTEQRDSAMYRCAREGTGSYEQYFGPGTRLTVT.

The rearrangement uses TRBV5-1 and TRBJ1-2; D may be TRBD1 (6 bases). The CDR3 is 14 residues long. Germline CDR1 is SGHRS and CDR2 is YFSETQ. Trimming shortened V by 5 bases and J by 4 bases, and 15 bases separated the two germline ends. CDR3 amino acids: CASSYEQGPYGYTF. In DNA form, the CDR3 reads TGCGCCAGCAGTTACGAACAGGGACCCTATGGCTACACCTTC.

The chain uses TRBV11-3 and TRBJ2-2; no reliable D call. Germline V gene lookup returns CDR1 SGHNT and CDR2 YENEEA. V lost 2 bases and J lost 0, with 4 bases in between. This CDR3 has 14 amino acids. CDR3: CASSLRPNTGELFF. CDR3 nucleotides: TGTGCCAGCAGCTTACGTCCGAACACCGGGGAGCTGTTTTTT. The variable domain in full, completed from reference TRBV11-3 and TRBJ2-2, reads EAGVVQSPRYKIIEKKQPVAFWCNPISGHNTLYWYLQNLGQGPELLIRYENEEAVDDSQLPKDRFSAERLKGVDSTLKIQPAELGDSAVYLCASSLRPNTGELFFGEGSRLTVL.

CDR3: CASSPRGRANYGYTF. The CDR3 region has the DNA TGTGCCAGCAGCCCCAGGGGCAGGGCCAACTATGGCTACACCTTC. The gene calls are TRBV7-9 and TRBJ1-2; maybe TRBD1 (6 bases). With 5 bases removed from V and 2 bases from J, the gap between germline ends came to 15 bases. Germline CDR1 and CDR2: SEHNR and FQNEAQ (reference sequence). The CDR3 has 15 amino acids.

This chain joins TRBV6-1 and TRBJ1-6, with TRBD1 matching over 9 bases. There are 19 residues in the CDR3. Germline V gene data show CDR1 as MNHNS and CDR2 as SASEGT. V shed 2 bases, J shed 1 base, and the junction held 9 bases outside the gene matches. CDR3 DNA: TGTGCCAGCAGTGAACAAGGGCTGGACAGGGGATCCTATAATTCACCCCTCCACTTT. Its translation: CASSEQGLDRGSYNSPLHF.

This chain connects TRBV4-2 to TRBJ1-1; possible D gene TRBD1, 5 bases. The V and J ends lost 0 bases and 5 bases respectively, with 13 bases between them. Germline CDR1 LGHNA, CDR2 YNFKEQ. The CDR3 is 15 amino acids. The CDR3 coding sequence is TGTGCCAGCAGCCAAGATCGGGCAGGGAGGACTGAAGCTTTCTTT. Translating gives CASSQDRAGRTEAFF.

The genes are TRBV11-2 and TRBJ2-3; D uncertain. Germline CDR1 reads SGHAT; CDR2 reads FQNNGV. This CDR3 contains 13 residues. The ends were cut back, 4 bases at V and 2 bases at J, with 7 bases in the middle. The CDR3 bases are TGTGCCAGCAGCTCCGCGGTCACAGATACGCAGTATTTT. Amino acids: CASSSAVTDTQYF. Full variable domain (remainder filled in from reference TRBV11-2 and TRBJ2-3): EAGVAQSPRYKIIEKRQSVAFWCNPISGHATLYWYQQILGQGPKLLIQFQNNGVVDDSQLPKDRFSAERLKGVDSTLKIQPAKLEDSAVYLCASSSAVTDTQYFGPGTRLTVL.

This clone was seen a single time. The V gene is TRBV3-1 (or the pseudogene TRBV3-2), the J gene TRBJ2-7; 9 positions agree with TRBD2. The CDR3 consists of 14 residues. Germline CDR1 and CDR2: LGHDT and YNNKEL (reference sequence). The V segment lost 6 bases and the J segment 6 bases; nucleotides outside the gene matches: 9. This CDR3 is CASRHGGGDGEQYF. The CDR3 bases are TGTGCCAGCAGGCATGGCGGGGGGGACGGCGAGCAGTACTTC.

CDR3 in amino acids: CASRQATNEKLFF. CDR3 in DNA: TGTGCCAGCAGACAGGCCACAAATGAAAAACTGTTTTTT. The rearrangement joins TRBV7-9 to TRBJ1-4, with D possibly being TRBD1 (5 bases). CDR3 length equals 13 residues. The germline CDR1 and CDR2 sequences are SEHNR and FQNEAQ (reference sequence). The V and J ends lost 6 bases and 5 bases respectively, with 10 bases between them.

V is TRBV15 and J is TRBJ2-5; TRBD1 matches at 9 bases. V lost 0 bases to trimming and J lost 0 bases; unmatched junction nucleotides: 5. The germline gives CDR1 LNHNV, CDR2 YYDKDF (reference sequence). CDR3 length: 17 amino acids. The CDR3 spells CATSRDLGTGHQETQYF. Here the CDR3 DNA reads TGTGCCACCAGCAGAGATCTAGGGACAGGGCACCAAGAGACCCAGTACTTC. Full variable domain (remainder filled in from reference TRBV15 and TRBJ2-5): DAMVIQNPRYQVTQFGKPVTLSCSQTLNHNVMYWYQQKSSQAPKLLFHYYDKDFNNEADTPDNFQSRRPNTSFCFLDIRSPGLGDTAMYLCATSRDLGTGHQETQYFGPGTRLLVL.

The V gene is TRBV2, the J gene TRBJ2-3, with TRBD1 identical over 8 bases. Germline lookup yields CDR1 SNHLY and CDR2 FYNNEI. The CDR3 is 12 amino acids. The junction had 4 bases not matched to a gene; V was cut back by 8 bases and J by 6 bases. The CDR3: CASQGAGDTQYF. The DNA for the CDR3 is TGTGCCAGCCAGGGGGCAGGGGATACGCAGTATTTT.

V and J are TRBV11-2 and TRBJ1-2; 9 bases are a match to TRBD1. In germline, CDR1 is SGHAT, CDR2 FQNNGV. The ends lost 5 bases at V and 3 bases at J; junction bases unmatched: 7. The CDR3 totals 15 residues. CDR3 in amino acids: CASSPGQGIYYGYTF. The CDR3 DNA sequence: TGTGCCAGCAGCCCGGGACAGGGAATCTACTATGGCTACACCTTC. The variable domain in full, completed from reference TRBV11-2 and TRBJ1-2, reads EAGVAQSPRYKIIEKRQSVAFWCNPISGHATLYWYQQILGQGPKLLIQFQNNGVVDDSQLPKDRFSAERLKGVDSTLKIQPAKLEDSAVYLCASSPGQGIYYGYTFGSGTRLTVV.

The V gene is TRBV6-5, the J gene TRBJ1-6; 7 bases map to TRBD1. CDR3 length equals 15 residues. Germline trimming cut 8 bases from V and 4 bases from J; bases unmatched to any gene: 8. Per germline, CDR1 MNHEY and CDR2 SVGAGI. The CDR3, as DNA: TGTGCCAGCGCGGTGGGACAGACTTATAATTCACCCCTCCACTTT. It encodes CASAVGQTYNSPLHF.

CDR3 in DNA: TGTGCCAGCAGCTTCCGACAGGAGCAGTACTTC. Translation: CASSFRQEQYF. The V gene is TRBV7-9, the J gene TRBJ2-7, with a tentative D call TRBD1 (5 bases). CDR3 length equals 11 residues. Looked up from germline, CDR1 is SEHNR and CDR2 is FQNEAQ (reference sequence). The V end was cut by 3 bases, the J end by 7 bases, with 7 bases between.

In this sample, this clone turned up once. The chain employs TRBV6-1 and TRBJ2-7, with TRBD1 matching 7 bases. The CDR3 length is 12 residues. The germline CDR1 and CDR2 sequences are MNHNS and SASEGT. V gave up 2 bases and J gave up 5 bases; unmatched junction bases: 0. The CDR3 sequence is CASSEQGDEQYF. The CDR3 DNA is TGTGCCAGCAGTGAACAGGGGGACGAGCAGTACTTC.

The rearrangement uses TRBV6-2 or TRBV6-3 and TRBJ1-5; a possible D gene is TRBD1 (6 bases). CDR3 length equals 12 residues. Trimming removed 6 bases from V and 11 bases from J, with 14 bases in between. Germline CDR1 MNHEY, CDR2 SVGEGT. The CDR3 reads CASSLQGLAQHF. In DNA, the CDR3 is TGTGCCAGCAGCCTACAGGGATTAGCCCAGCATTTT.

J is TRBJ1-2 and V is TRBV11-2, with D unresolved. The CDR3 is 12 residues long. Between the trimmed V and J ends, which lost 1 base and 13 bases, there was a span of 13 bases. Per the germline V gene, CDR1 is SGHAT and CDR2 is FQNNGV. The CDR3 DNA reads TGTGCCAGCAGCTTAGCACAATCCTCCCTCACCTTC. This sequence encodes CASSLAQSSLTF.

The rearrangement uses TRBV30 and TRBJ1-3, with D possibly matching TRBD1 (5 bases). CDR1 and CDR2 (germline): GTSNPN, SVGIG (reference sequence). Trimming cost V 8 bases and J 0 bases, with 11 bases left between them. The CDR3 has 13 residues. This chain's CDR3 is CAGRQSSGNTIYF. The DNA for the CDR3 is TGTGCCGGACGACAGTCCTCTGGAAACACCATATATTTT.

The chain carries TRBV18 and TRBJ2-2; possibly TRBD1 for D (5 bases). The CDR3 covers 15 residues. The germline V gene encodes CDR1 KGHSH and CDR2 LQKENI. Trimming took off 5 bases at V and 1 base at J, with 11 bases between the two ends. The DNA for the CDR3 is TGTGCCAGCTCAGACAGAAATTTGAACACCGGGGAGCTGTTTTTT. Amino acids: CASSDRNLNTGELFF.